This T cell receptor (beta chain) was recovered during a study of blood T cell repertoires in COVID-19. Assay used: immunoSEQ multiplex PCR; TCRdb lists only in-frame clones, some missing. The sample has 230,000 or so clones; 85% to 90% are singletons. V was shortened by 1 base and J by 7 bases, with 13 bases between the two germline ends. Per the germline V gene, CDR1 is MGHRA and CDR2 is YSYEKL. The CDR3 extends over 15 amino acids. The receptor was derived from a woman in her thirties or forties who had recovered from COVID-19. The sequenced sample consisted of peripheral blood. The V gene is TRBV4-1, the J gene TRBJ1-4; D unclear. CDR3 sequence: CASSQGRGSGEKLFF. DNA of the CDR3: TGCGCCAGCAGCCAAGGTCGAGGTAGCGGTGAAAAACTGTTTTTT.